What follows are 2 T cell receptor beta chains derived from one specimen sequenced in a study of identical twins. One entry per CDR3 protein results from TCRdb running MiXCR on the 5' RACE reads. In the table there are around 680,000 distinct CDR3 sequences, 8% to 9% of which are singletons. This same sample was also part of a study on yellow fever vaccine responses in identical twins.

Sequencing was performed on PBMCs. Receptors were obtained from a woman between 18 and 29 years old in good health.

In this sample, this clonotype turned up a few times. The J gene is TRBJ2-7, the V gene TRBV11-2, with 8 bases matching TRBD2. Germline CDR1 reads SGHAT; CDR2 reads FQNNGV. V lost 5 bases and J lost 2; bases outside the gene matches: 8. The CDR3 spans 15 residues. The CDR3 region has the DNA TGTGCCAGCAGCACGACTAGCGCTAGAACCTACGAGCAGTACTTC. This encodes CASSTTSARTYEQYF.

This clonotype was seen repeatedly, ten times or more. The chain recombines TRBV7-2 with TRBJ2-7; 10 bases line up with TRBD2. The ends lost 2 bases at V and 2 bases at J; junction bases unmatched: 0. Germline lookup yields CDR1 SGHTA and CDR2 FQGNSA. The CDR3 extends over 14 amino acids. The CDR3 DNA reads as TGTGCCAGCAGCTTACTAGCGGGGGCCTACGAGCAGTACTTC. It is translated as CASSLLAGAYEQYF. Combining the CDR3 with reference TRBV7-2 and TRBJ2-7 gives the whole variable domain GAGVSQSPSNKVTEKGKDVELRCDPISGHTALYWYRQSLGQGLEFLIYFQGNSAPDKSGLPSDRFSAERTGGSVSTLTIQRTQQEDSAVYLCASSLLAGAYEQYFGPGTRLTVT.